This paragraph covers one TCR beta chain sequence. This sample was included in a study of blood T cell repertoires in COVID-19. Whole-study context: From T cells, B-cell-depleted T cells, or PBMCs came the material, which was cDNA or gDNA.

Between the trimmed V and J ends, which lost 3 bases and 7 bases, there was a span of 18 bases. The CDR3 is 15 residues long. Germline V gene lookup returns CDR1 SGHAT and CDR2 FQNNGV. Study processing details: Amplification of reference gene primers provided the estimated nucleated cell counts. Using immunoSEQ multiplex PCR, the repertoire was profiled, and TCRdb retains in-frame clones only, with some absent. The DNA was the basis for D and trimming; V, J and clone size are from that table. Found here are around 130,000 clones, almost 85% of them singletons; the top ten hold about 2.9%. The chain recombines TRBV11-2 with TRBJ1-2; tentatively, D is TRBD1 (6 bases). The TCR comes from a man between 45 and 60 years old with acute or convalescent COVID-19. The sequenced sample consisted of peripheral blood. In DNA, the CDR3 is TGTGCCAGCAGCTTCAGGTCGGCAGGGGATCGTGGCTACACCTTC. Amino acid sequence: CASSFRSAGDRGYTF.